This T cell receptor beta chain appears in the sequencing data of a study of Graves' ophthalmopathy and Graves' hyperthyroidism. Study conclusions and caveats: A majority of expanded thyroid clonotypes exceeding 0.001 frequency were likewise present in blood. A model of 13 signatures distinguished ophthalmopathy from stable hyperthyroidism at approximately 90% sensitivity and about 80% specificity.

Of note for this clonotype: Its antigen is currently unknown.

Investigators amplified TCR beta CDR3 regions from RNA transcripts. Scientists carried out first-round RT-PCR using HTBI primers and then a second-round multiplex PCR. TCRdb analysed the multiplex PCR reads with MiXCR anew, one entry per CDR3 protein. The table lists almost 750,000 distinct CDR3 sequences, roughly 40% of them singletons. With V trimmed by 1 base and J by 2 bases, 8 bases remained unmatched. The CDR3 is 16 residues long. Looked up from germline, CDR1 is DFQATT and CDR2 is SNEGSKA (reference sequence). Ophthalmopathy-affected donors exhibited moderate-to-severe activity, CAS ≥3, NOSPECS ≥4, and duration under 3 months. Symptoms, serum thyroxine and TRAb, thyroid ultrasound, and orbital computed tomography formed the diagnostic basis.

The TCR comes from an adult man with Graves' ophthalmopathy. The chain couples TRBV20-1 to TRBJ2-5, with 9 bases aligning to TRBD2. The sample was peripheral blood. In nucleotides, the CDR3 is TGCAGTGCTAGAGGATCGGCGGGGGGGATACAAGAGACCCAGTACTTC. Its translation: CSARGSAGGIQETQYF.